Following are 6 T cell receptor beta chains from one sample sequenced in a study of CD8+CD57+ T cells in acquired aplastic anemia. Genomic DNA, the template, was used for profiling of the TCR beta VDJ and CDR3. TCRdb recomputed calls from the reads with MiXCR, one row per CDR3 protein. This sample has about 71,000 distinct CDR3 sequences; 54% occur once, and the top ten carry approximately 8.3%. The sample consisted of sorted CD4+, CD8+, or CD8+CD57+ T cells (not recorded which) from PBMCs. The origin of the receptors is a human donor in good health, serving as a control.

This clonotype was observed a few times. A much larger clone lies one base from this, so it may be a read error. The chain carries TRBV4-2 and TRBJ1-1; no clear D. Per the germline V gene, CDR1 is LGHNA and CDR2 is YNFKEQ. This CDR3 has 14 amino acids. The CDR3 loop reads CASSDLLWETGAFF. DNA for the CDR3: TGTGCCAGCAGCGATTTGTTGTGGGAGACTGGAGCTTTCTTT.

The J gene is TRBJ2-7, the V gene TRBV5-1; D could derive from TRBD1 or TRBD2 (5 bases each). The CDR3 is made up of 13 amino acids. V was cut by 4 bases and J by 6 bases, with 14 bases left in between. In germline, CDR1 is SGHRS, CDR2 YFSETQ. CDR3 in DNA: TGCGCCAGCAGCAAGGGACCGATGGGCGAGCAGTACTTC. It codes for CASSKGPMGEQYF.

This clonotype was found many times. The chain recombines TRBV14 with TRBJ1-4; D call uncertain. The CDR3 loop spans 16 amino acids. Trimming removed 7 bases at V and 0 bases at J, with 15 bases between. CDR1 is SGHDN, CDR2 FVKESK, per germline. CDR3 coding DNA: TGTGCCAGCACCCCATTGGAGTTTACAACTAATGAAAAACTGTTTTTT. Translation: CASTPLEFTTNEKLFF.

The rearrangement uses TRBV11-2 and TRBJ2-7, with D possibly being TRBD1 (6 bases). The germline gives CDR1 SGHAT, CDR2 FQNNGV. V was pared by 0 bases and J by 0 bases, with 9 bases between. This CDR3 is built from 15 residues. The chain's CDR3 is CASSLEDRNSYEQYF. The DNA for the CDR3 is TGTGCCAGCAGCTTAGAGGACAGAAACTCCTACGAGCAGTACTTC.

This clonotype has just one count. This sequence joins TRBV10-3 and TRBJ1-2; D remains unclear. V lost 4 bases and J lost 0, with 9 bases in between. Germline V gene data show CDR1 as ENHRY and CDR2 as SYGVKD. CDR3 length: 14 amino acids. DNA of the CDR3: TGTGCCATCAGTGTACAGAACGCTAACTATGGCTACACCTTC. Encoded protein: CAISVQNANYGYTF.

The chain recombines TRBV10-1 with TRBJ2-4; 9 nucleotides match TRBD2. The trim removed 8 bases at V and 8 bases at J, leaving 10 bases unmatched. Germline V CDR1 and CDR2: WNHNN, SYGVQD (reference sequence). The CDR3 is 14 residues long. The CDR3 DNA is TGCGCCAGCTCGCGCGGGGGGGCGGCGGACATTCAGTACTTC. It encodes CASSRGGAADIQYF.